A single TCR beta chain is shown here with its context. The source of the sample is a study of blood T cell repertoires in COVID-19. Turning to the study itself: The samples span acute and convalescent COVID-19 from the United States, Italy and Spain. The analysed material was cDNA or gDNA that came from T cells, B-cell-depleted T cells, or PBMCs.

As handled by the study authors: Using reference gene primer amplification, nucleated cell counts were estimated. Measured with immunoSEQ multiplex PCR; TCRdb has only the in-frame clones, and not every one. V and J calls and clone size are those listed in that table; D and trimming were worked out from the DNA. The table shows about 97,000 clones, with 78% occurring only once. With V trimmed by 4 bases and J by 5 bases, 4 bases remained unmatched. Looked up from germline, CDR1 is SGDLS and CDR2 is YYNGEE. The CDR3 loop spans 15 amino acids. The receptor comes from a man aged 55 to 70 with active or convalescent COVID-19. The rearrangement links TRBV9 to TRBJ1-6; 9 bases match TRBD1. The specimen was peripheral blood. In DNA form, the CDR3 reads TGTGCCAGCAGCCCCGGGACAGGGAATAATTCACCCCTCCACTTT. Its translation: CASSPGTGNNSPLHF.